This T cell receptor (beta chain) was found in a study of liver allograft versus peripheral blood T cells. In the study overall: The study compared liver allograft T cell receptor repertoires against peripheral blood repertoires of liver transplant recipients.

The V and J ends lost 4 bases and 6 bases, in that order; junction bases with no gene match: 5. The CDR3 covers 14 residues. About this clonotype itself: Its antigen is not identified.

Findings and caveats of the study: Reportedly, liver allograft T cell receptor repertoires differed from peripheral blood ones.

TCRdb re-derived calls from the reads in MiXCR, one entry per CDR3 protein. The sample yields around 10,000 distinct CDR3 sequences, approximately 19% seen once. The genes are TRBV12-3 or TRBV12-4 and TRBJ2-3, with TRBD2 matching 9 bases. This receptor was identified in a human patient who had a liver transplant. Some T cells may be graft donor cells. For the CDR3, the DNA is TGTGCCAGCAGTTCGCCTAGCGGGGCGGATACGCAGTATTTT. It codes for CASSSPSGADTQYF.